The clone carrying this T cell receptor (beta chain) was picked up one time. Its target is unknown. V gave up 5 bases and J gave up 2 bases; unmatched junction bases: 3. Germline CDR1 reads SGHAT; CDR2 reads FQNNGV. CDR3 length: 16 amino acids. Sequencing used immunoSEQ multiplex PCR; TCRdb keeps in-frame clones, though not all of them. The table includes 37,000 or so clones, 80% to 90% detected once. These data belong to a study of STAT5B mutations in CD4+ large granular lymphocyte leukemia. Findings and limits, study-wide: Patient CD4-sorted repertoires stayed more clonal than healthy ones after leukemic-clone removal.

Sequencing input: CD4+ T cells from blood buffy coats. The chain joins TRBV11-2 to TRBJ1-6; TRBD1 agrees at 10 bases. The TCR comes from a human donor in good health. Written as DNA, the CDR3 is TGTGCCAGCAGCCCGACAGGGGGCGCCTATAATTCACCCCTCCACTTT. It specifies CASSPTGGAYNSPLHF.